This T cell receptor (beta chain) comes out of a study of blood T cell repertoires in COVID-19. Study details: The origin of the acute and convalescent COVID-19 samples was the United States, Italy and Spain. T cells, B-cell-depleted T cells, or PBMCs supplied cDNA or gDNA.

How the authors handled the data: It was from reference gene primer amplification that nucleated cell counts were estimated. Using immunoSEQ multiplex PCR, the repertoire was profiled, and TCRdb retains in-frame clones only, with some absent. V and J calls and clone size are those listed in that table; D and trimming were worked out from the DNA. The sample holds 71,000 or so clones, around 85% seen once. The CDR3 runs to 13 residues. CDR1 and CDR2 from the germline V gene are MNHEY and SVGAGI. V lost 6 bases to trimming and J lost 4 bases, with 13 bases between them. Input material: peripheral blood. The receptor's source is a man between 65 and 85 years old with acute or convalescent COVID-19. This chain joins TRBV6-5 and TRBJ2-7; D is possibly TRBD2 (6 bases). The CDR3 loop is CASRSTSVYEQYF. Written as DNA, the CDR3 is TGTGCCAGCAGATCGACTAGTGTGTACGAGCAGTACTTC.